This T cell receptor (beta chain) was identified during a study of T cell changes during pregnancy in multiple sclerosis. Sequencing used immunoSEQ multiplex PCR; TCRdb keeps in-frame clones, though not all of them. The table shows 70,000 to 80,000 clones, with roughly nine tenths occurring only once. The CDR3 length is 13 residues. Trimming cost V 5 bases and J 1 base, with 8 bases left between them. Germline V gene lookup returns CDR1 SNHLY and CDR2 FYNNEI. The source was peripheral blood, collected before pregnancy. The chain combines TRBV2 with TRBJ1-1; possible D gene TRBD1, 5 bases. This receptor was obtained from a female donor with multiple sclerosis, enrolled in a pregnancy study. The CDR3 is CASSTDRNTEAFF. CDR3 nucleotides: TGTGCCAGCAGTACCGACAGGAACACTGAAGCTTTCTTT. Complete variable domain (other parts from reference TRBV2 and TRBJ1-1): EPEVTQTPSHQVTQMGQEVILRCVPISNHLYFYWYRQILGQKVEFLVSFYNNEISEKSEIFDDQFSVERPDGSNFTLKIRSTKLEDSAMYFCASSTDRNTEAFFGQGTRLTVV.